The 25 T cell receptor beta chains below come from one sample, sequenced in a study of CD8 T cells in Susac syndrome. The authors reverse transcribed roughly 0.5 to 1 ug RNA with random hexamers. Using its own MiXCR run on the immunoSEQ multiplex PCR reads, TCRdb lists one record per CDR3 protein. The repertoire holds approximately 210,000 distinct CDR3 sequences, with 95% as singletons. Sequencing input: CD4+ T cells from PBMCs. These receptors all come from a human donor with multiple sclerosis.

V gene TRBV9 combines with J gene TRBJ2-3, with TRBD2 matching over 15 bases. Germline loops: CDR1 SGDLS, CDR2 YYNGEE. This CDR3 is 17 amino acids long. V shed 4 bases and J 0 bases; nucleotides not matched to a gene: 3. This CDR3 reads CASSLGTSGGSTDTQYF. The CDR3, as DNA: TGTGCCAGCAGCCTCGGGACTAGCGGGGGGAGCACAGATACGCAGTATTTT. Using reference TRBV9 and TRBJ2-3 for the parts outside the CDR3, the full variable domain is DSGVTQTPKHLITATGQRVTLRCSPRSGDLSVYWYQQSLDQGLQFLIQYYNGEERAKGNILERFSAQQFPDLHSELNLSSLELGDSALYFCASSLGTSGGSTDTQYFGPGTRLTVL.

CDR3 in amino acids: CSVVRGRSTEAFF. In DNA form, the CDR3 reads TGCAGCGTTGTTAGGGGTCGGAGCACTGAAGCTTTCTTT. The chain links TRBV29-1 to TRBJ1-1; tentatively, D is TRBD1 (5 bases). Trimming pared 4 bases from V and 4 bases from J, leaving 13 bases between. The germline V gene encodes CDR1 SQVTM and CDR2 ANQGSEA. The CDR3 extends over 13 amino acids.

The chain uses TRBV3-1 and TRBJ2-7; the match to TRBD2 covers 11 bases. CDR1 is LGHDT and CDR2 is YNNKEL in the germline V gene (reference sequence). CDR3 size: 14 residues. Trimming took 2 bases from V and 5 from J; bases not matched to a gene: 2. The CDR3 here is CASSQLAGGHEQYF. In nucleotides, the CDR3 is TGTGCCAGCAGCCAACTAGCGGGAGGCCACGAGCAGTACTTC.

The chain links TRBV29-1 to TRBJ2-1; 8 bases are a match to TRBD2. The germline gives CDR1 SQVTM, CDR2 ANQGSEA. V lost 7 bases to trimming and J lost 5 bases; unmatched junction nucleotides: 7. This CDR3 has 13 residues. The CDR3 bases are TGCAGCGCAGACAGCGGGAGCCACAATGAGCAGTTCTTC. This translates into CSADSGSHNEQFF.

The chain couples TRBV3-1 to TRBJ1-1, with D maybe TRBD1 (6 bases). CDR1 and CDR2 from the germline V gene are LGHDT and YNNKEL (reference sequence). The V end was cut by 4 bases, the J end by 2 bases, with 14 bases between. CDR3 length equals 15 residues. This chain's CDR3 is CASSPVAGTNTEAFF. The CDR3 region has the DNA TGTGCCAGCAGCCCCGTTGCGGGGACAAACACTGAAGCTTTCTTT.

This chain uses TRBV3-1 with TRBJ2-1; 8 bases agree with TRBD1. J gave up 4 bases and V 4 bases, and 6 bases lay outside the gene matches. CDR1 is LGHDT and CDR2 is YNNKEL in the germline V gene (reference sequence). This CDR3 is built from 15 residues. The CDR3 loop reads CASSPQGAQYNEQFF. Written as DNA, the CDR3 is TGTGCCAGCAGCCCTCAGGGGGCCCAGTACAATGAGCAGTTCTTC.

The rearrangement joins TRBV2 to TRBJ2-3; 8 bases match TRBD2. J lost 5 bases, V lost 8 bases, and 3 bases had no gene match. The CDR3 extends over 12 amino acids. CDR1 and CDR2 (germline): SNHLY, FYNNEI. The CDR3 loop is CASRLAKDTQYF. The CDR3, as DNA: TGTGCCAGCCGACTAGCGAAAGATACGCAGTATTTT.

This rearrangement joins TRBV18 to TRBJ2-1; D gene ambiguous. Germline CDR1 is KGHSH and CDR2 is LQKENI. The CDR3 runs to 14 residues. Trimming shortened V by 5 bases and J by 8 bases, and 16 bases separated the two germline ends. The CDR3 DNA follows: TGTGCCAGCTCATCGGGCGCTGTGGGCCATGAGCAGTTCTTC. This codes for CASSSGAVGHEQFF.

The V and J genes are TRBV3-1 and TRBJ2-3; TRBD2 agrees at 9 bases. CDR3 length equals 15 residues. Unmatched junction bases numbered 4, after V lost 2 bases and J lost 4 bases. CDR1 and CDR2 from the germline V gene are LGHDT and YNNKEL (reference sequence). The CDR3 DNA is TGTGCCAGCAGCCAACCGCGGGGGGGCCCAGATACGCAGTATTTT. Its translation: CASSQPRGGPDTQYF.

This rearrangement joins TRBV5-1 to TRBJ2-7; 11 nucleotides agree with TRBD2. The CDR3 is 15 residues long. Germline V gene data show CDR1 as SGHRS and CDR2 as YFSETQ. The trim removed 0 bases at V and 3 bases at J, leaving 2 bases unmatched. CDR3 residues: CASSLVTSGIYEQYF. The CDR3 nucleotides are TGCGCCAGCAGCTTGGTGACTAGCGGGATCTACGAGCAGTACTTC.

The J gene is TRBJ2-7, the V gene TRBV3-1, with a weak D call TRBD2 (6 bases). Trimming shortened V by 2 bases and J by 7 bases, and 18 bases separated the two germline ends. This CDR3 spans 15 amino acids. Looked up from germline, CDR1 is LGHDT and CDR2 is YNNKEL (reference sequence). Here the CDR3 reads CASSQFVGGVGEQYF. The CDR3 DNA sequence: TGTGCCAGCAGCCAATTTGTCGGAGGGGTGGGGGAGCAGTACTTC.

This chain uses TRBV18 with TRBJ2-1, with 8 bases aligning to TRBD1. The germline CDR1 and CDR2 sequences are KGHSH and LQKENI. With V trimmed by 1 base and J by 0 bases, 5 bases remained unmatched. This CDR3 is built from 17 residues. This chain's CDR3 is CASSPRTGTSSYNEQFF. In DNA form, the CDR3 reads TGTGCCAGCTCACCACGGACAGGGACGAGCTCCTACAATGAGCAGTTCTTC.

The chain employs TRBV7-9 and TRBJ2-3; 8 nucleotides match TRBD2. Losses at the gene ends were 0 bases for V and 3 bases for J; bases not matched to a gene: 8. Germline CDR1 reads SEHNR; CDR2 reads FQNEAQ (reference sequence). This CDR3 has 17 residues. The CDR3 DNA reads TGTGCCAGCAGCTTAGCAGACGGGGGGGCTGGAACAGATACGCAGTATTTT. It encodes CASSLADGGAGTDTQYF.

This chain connects TRBV30 to TRBJ2-2; D remains ambiguous. CDR1 GTSNPN and CDR2 SVGIG come from the germline V gene (reference sequence). Trimming stripped 0 bases from V and 6 bases from J, with 11 bases between. The CDR3 loop spans 14 amino acids. CDR3 in DNA: TGTGCCTGGAGTGTACTTATAGATTCCGGGGAGCTGTTTTTT. Translating gives CAWSVLIDSGELFF. Full variable domain (outside the CDR3, taken from reference TRBV30 and TRBJ2-2): SQTIHQWPATLVQPVGSPLSLECTVEGTSNPNLYWYRQAAGRGLQLLFYSVGIGQISSEVPQNLSASRPQDRQFILSSKKLLLSDSGFYLCAWSVLIDSGELFFGEGSRLTVL.

This chain uses TRBV20-1 with TRBJ1-2; 7 bases match TRBD1. This CDR3 contains 12 residues. Germline V CDR1 and CDR2: DFQATT, SNEGSKA (reference sequence). V was pared by 0 bases and J by 12 bases, with 7 bases of the junction left unmatched. The CDR3 here is CSARDQGGGHTF. For the CDR3, the DNA is TGCAGTGCTAGAGACCAGGGGGGAGGCCACACCTTC.

This clonotype has a handful of counts. The chain employs TRBV20-1 and TRBJ1-5; D ambiguous. Germline loops: CDR1 DFQATT, CDR2 SNEGSKA (reference sequence). Trimming pared 5 bases from V and 1 base from J, leaving 6 bases between. This CDR3 is built from 12 residues. CDR3 sequence: CSARRSNQPQHF. For the CDR3, the DNA is TGCAGTGCTCGACGGAGCAATCAGCCCCAGCATTTT.

The V and J genes are TRBV4-2 and TRBJ2-1, with no clear D. Trimming stripped 0 bases from V and 5 bases from J, with 8 bases between. Germline loops: CDR1 LGHNA, CDR2 YNFKEQ. The CDR3 consists of 14 residues. CDR3 loop: CASSQDDLDNEQFF. DNA of the CDR3: TGTGCCAGCAGCCAAGACGACTTGGACAATGAGCAGTTCTTC.

This chain joins TRBV20-1 and TRBJ1-1, with D maybe TRBD1 (5 bases). Germline lookup yields CDR1 DFQATT and CDR2 SNEGSKA (reference sequence). The V gene lost 1 base and the J gene lost 3 bases, with 15 bases spanning the gap. This CDR3 spans 15 amino acids. The DNA for the CDR3 is TGCAGTGCTAGAGTGCCTGGGGGGAGACACACTGAAGCTTTCTTT. Its translation: CSARVPGGRHTEAFF.

The chain recombines TRBV20-1 with TRBJ2-1; 8 bases align to TRBD2. CDR1 is DFQATT, CDR2 SNEGSKA, per germline (reference sequence). CDR3 size: 12 residues. Germline trimming cut 7 bases from V and 8 bases from J; bases unmatched to any gene: 7. In DNA, the CDR3 is TGCAGTGGGACTAGCAGGGATGATGAGCAGTTCTTC. Its translation: CSGTSRDDEQFF.

The chain joins TRBV12-3 or TRBV12-4 to TRBJ2-1, with 9 bases fitting TRBD1. With 5 bases clipped from V and 2 bases from J, the junction kept 7 bases outside the gene matches. The CDR3 loop spans 16 amino acids. CDR3 coding DNA: TGTGCCAGCAGTACAACAGGGGGCTTCACCTACAATGAGCAGTTCTTC. Translation gives CASSTTGGFTYNEQFF.

V is TRBV20-1 and J is TRBJ1-5; D unresolved. This CDR3 comprises 12 residues. Trimming removed 3 bases at V and 11 bases at J, with 14 bases between. Germline CDR1 DFQATT, CDR2 SNEGSKA (reference sequence). In DNA form, the CDR3 reads TGCAGTGCTAGGGGAGCGGGAGGGTCCCAGCATTTT. It codes for CSARGAGGSQHF.

The genes are TRBV6-2 or TRBV6-3 and TRBJ2-3; no firm D call. This CDR3 region has 13 residues. Germline CDR1 is MNHEY and CDR2 is SVGEGT. Trimming shortened V by 2 bases and J by 2 bases, and 5 bases separated the two germline ends. For the CDR3, the DNA is TGTGCCAGCAGTTACCGGCCCACAGATACGCAGTATTTT. Its protein product is CASSYRPTDTQYF.

J is TRBJ2-5 and V is TRBV20-1; D remains ambiguous. Trimming left V 1 base short and J 3 bases short, with 12 bases between. This CDR3 contains 14 residues. Looked up from germline, CDR1 is DFQATT and CDR2 is SNEGSKA (reference sequence). In nucleotides, the CDR3 is TGCAGTGCTAGAGCCTGGGTTTCCAAAGAGACCCAGTACTTC. Encoded protein: CSARAWVSKETQYF.

DNA of the CDR3: TGTGCCAGCAGCCAAGGACAGGGAGATTATGGCTACACCTTC. It codes for CASSQGQGDYGYTF. V is TRBV3-1 and J is TRBJ1-2, with 7 nucleotides matching TRBD1. The germline gives CDR1 LGHDT, CDR2 YNNKEL (reference sequence). The CDR3 length is 14 residues. J was trimmed by 5 bases and V by 1 base; bases with no gene match: 4.

The chain links TRBV27 to TRBJ1-5; 7 nucleotides align to TRBD1. V lost 0 bases to trimming and J lost 6 bases; unmatched junction nucleotides: 5. CDR3 length equals 15 residues. CDR1 and CDR2 (germline): MNHEY, SMNVEV (reference sequence). CDR3 protein: CASSLSAGGGQPQHF. Written as DNA, the CDR3 is TGTGCCAGCAGTTTATCAGCAGGGGGTGGTCAGCCCCAGCATTTT.